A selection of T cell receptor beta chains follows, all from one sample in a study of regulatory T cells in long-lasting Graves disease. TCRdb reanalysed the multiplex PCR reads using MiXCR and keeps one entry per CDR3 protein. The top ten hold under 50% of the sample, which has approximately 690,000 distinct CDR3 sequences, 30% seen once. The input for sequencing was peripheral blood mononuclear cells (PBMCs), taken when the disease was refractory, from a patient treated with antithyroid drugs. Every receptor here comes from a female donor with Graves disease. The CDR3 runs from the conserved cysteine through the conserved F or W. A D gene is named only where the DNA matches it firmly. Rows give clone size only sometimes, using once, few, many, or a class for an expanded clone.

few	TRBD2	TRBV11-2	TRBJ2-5	TGTGCCAGCAGCTCTGGGCTAGCGGGAGCGACTGAGACCCAGTACTTC	CASSSGLAGATETQYF
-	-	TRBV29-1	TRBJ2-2	TGCAGCGCCCGGGGCCCAAGTAACACCGGGGAGCTGTTTTTT	CSARGPSNTGELFF
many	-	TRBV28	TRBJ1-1	TGTGCCAGCAGTTCTGCGGCGGGGGTTGGCACTGAAGCTTTCTTT	CASSSAAGVGTEAFF
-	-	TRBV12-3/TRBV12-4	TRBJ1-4	TGTGCCAGCAGTTTTTACGGGAACAATGAAAAACTGTTTTTT	CASSFYGNNEKLFF
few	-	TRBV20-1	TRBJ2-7	TGCAGTGCTAGAGATCCCAGCAGCCTCTCCTACGAGCAGTACTTC	CSARDPSSLSYEQYF
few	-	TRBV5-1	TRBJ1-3	TGCGCCAGCAGCCAGTACCAGACCCCCCTCTCTGGAAACACCATATATTTT	CASSQYQTPLSGNTIYF
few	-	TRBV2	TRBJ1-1	TGTGCCAACCACCTGACGGAGAACACTGAAGCTTTCTTT	CANHLTENTEAFF
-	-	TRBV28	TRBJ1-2	TGTGGAGCTCGGTCGGGGATCGGCCACCACTACACCTTC	CGARSGIGHHYTF
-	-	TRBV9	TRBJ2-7	TGTGCCAGCAGCTCCCCCAGAGGGGCCCCCTACGAGCAGTACTTC	CASSSPRGAPYEQYF
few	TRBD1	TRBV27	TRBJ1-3	TGTGCCAGCAGCGCCCGACAGGGGTCGTCTGGAAACACCATATATTTT	CASSARQGSSGNTIYF
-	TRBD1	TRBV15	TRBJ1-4	TGTGCCACCAGCATCTACAGGGGGACTAATGAAAAACTGTTTTTT	CATSIYRGTNEKLFF
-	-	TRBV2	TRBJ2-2	TGTGCCAGCAGTGAAGCGGGAGGAGCGGTCACCGGGGAGCTGTTTTTT	CASSEAGGAVTGELFF
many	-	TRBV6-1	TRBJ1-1	TGTGCCAGCAGTGATTGGGGGCAGACCAACACTGAAGCTTTCTTT	CASSDWGQTNTEAFF
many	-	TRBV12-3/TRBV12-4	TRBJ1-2	TGTGCCAGCAGTTTAGGGGCAGGGGACACCTTC	CASSLGAGDTF
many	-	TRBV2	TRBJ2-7	TGTGCCAGAACTTCGTATTTAAGGGACCGTAGCTCCTACGAGCAGTACTTC	CARTSYLRDRSSYEQYF
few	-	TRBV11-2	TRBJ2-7	TGTGCCAGCAGCTGTACCGGGTGGACCTACGAGCAGTACTTT	CASSCTGWTYEQYF
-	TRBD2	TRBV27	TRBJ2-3	TGTGCCAGCAGTTTAAGCGGGAGAGGTTTAGATACGCAGTATTTT	CASSLSGRGLDTQYF
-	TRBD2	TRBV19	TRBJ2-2	TGTGCCAGTAGTCCGATAGCGGGGAACACCGGGGAGCTGTTTTTT	CASSPIAGNTGELFF